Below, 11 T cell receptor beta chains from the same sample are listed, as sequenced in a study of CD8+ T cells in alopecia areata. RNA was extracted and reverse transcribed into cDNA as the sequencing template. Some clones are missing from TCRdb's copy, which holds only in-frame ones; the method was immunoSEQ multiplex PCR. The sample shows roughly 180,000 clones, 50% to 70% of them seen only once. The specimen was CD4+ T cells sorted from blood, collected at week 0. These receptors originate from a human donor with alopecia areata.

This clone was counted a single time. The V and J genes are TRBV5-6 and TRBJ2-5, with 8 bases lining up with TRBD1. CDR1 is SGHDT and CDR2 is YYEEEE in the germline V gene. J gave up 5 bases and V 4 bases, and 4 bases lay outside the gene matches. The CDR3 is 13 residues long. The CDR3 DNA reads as TGTGCCAGCAGCACGGACAGGGCTGAGACCCAGTACTTC. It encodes CASSTDRAETQYF.

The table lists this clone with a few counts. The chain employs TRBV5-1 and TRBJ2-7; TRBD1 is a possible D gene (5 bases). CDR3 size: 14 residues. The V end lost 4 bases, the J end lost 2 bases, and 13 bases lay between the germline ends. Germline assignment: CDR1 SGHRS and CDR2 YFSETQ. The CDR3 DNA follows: TGCGCCAGCAGCGAAGCTAGGGGAACCTACGAGCAGTACTTC. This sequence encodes CASSEARGTYEQYF.

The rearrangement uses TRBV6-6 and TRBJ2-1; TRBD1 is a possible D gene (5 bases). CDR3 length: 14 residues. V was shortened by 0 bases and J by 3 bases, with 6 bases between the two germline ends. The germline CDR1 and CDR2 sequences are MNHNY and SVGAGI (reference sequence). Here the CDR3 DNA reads TGTGCCAGCAGTTACTCAGACAGCTACAATGAGCAGTTCTTC. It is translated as CASSYSDSYNEQFF.

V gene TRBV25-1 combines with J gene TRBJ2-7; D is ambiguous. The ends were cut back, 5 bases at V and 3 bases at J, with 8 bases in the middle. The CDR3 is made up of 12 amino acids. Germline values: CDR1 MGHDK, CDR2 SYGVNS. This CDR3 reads CASSPDHYEQYF. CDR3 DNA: TGTGCCAGCAGTCCGGACCACTACGAGCAGTACTTC.

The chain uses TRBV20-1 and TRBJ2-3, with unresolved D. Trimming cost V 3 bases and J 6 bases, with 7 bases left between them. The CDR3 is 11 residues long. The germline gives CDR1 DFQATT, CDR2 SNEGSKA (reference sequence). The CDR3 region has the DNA TGCAGTGCTAGTAATAGCGATACGCAGTATTTT. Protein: CSASNSDTQYF.

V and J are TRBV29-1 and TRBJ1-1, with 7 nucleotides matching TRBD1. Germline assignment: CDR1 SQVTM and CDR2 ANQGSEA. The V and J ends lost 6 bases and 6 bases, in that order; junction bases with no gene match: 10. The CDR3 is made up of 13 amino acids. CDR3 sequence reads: CSVETGAGAEAFF. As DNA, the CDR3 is TGCAGCGTGGAAACAGGGGCGGGAGCTGAAGCTTTCTTT.

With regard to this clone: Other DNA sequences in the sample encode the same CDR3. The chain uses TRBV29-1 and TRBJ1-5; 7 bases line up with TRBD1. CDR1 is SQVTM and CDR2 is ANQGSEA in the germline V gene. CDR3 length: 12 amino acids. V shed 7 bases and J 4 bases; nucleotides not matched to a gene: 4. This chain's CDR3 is CSAGGANQPQHF. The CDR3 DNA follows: TGCAGCGCAGGGGGTGCAAATCAGCCCCAGCATTTT.

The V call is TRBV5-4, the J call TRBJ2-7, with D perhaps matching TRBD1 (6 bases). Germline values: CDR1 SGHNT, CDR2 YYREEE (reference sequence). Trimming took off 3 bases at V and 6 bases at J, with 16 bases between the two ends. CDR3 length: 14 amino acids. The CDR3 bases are TGTGCCAGCAGCTCAAACAGGGAATTGGGCGAGCAGTACTTC. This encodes CASSSNRELGEQYF.

The CDR3 sequence is CASSVDWGADGYTF. CDR3 DNA sequence: TGTGCCAGCAGCGTAGATTGGGGGGCTGATGGCTACACCTTC. The J gene is TRBJ1-2, the V gene TRBV9; D possibly corresponds to TRBD1 (6 bases). Germline loops: CDR1 SGDLS, CDR2 YYNGEE. The V and J ends lost 0 bases and 6 bases respectively, with 12 bases between them. This CDR3 has 14 amino acids.

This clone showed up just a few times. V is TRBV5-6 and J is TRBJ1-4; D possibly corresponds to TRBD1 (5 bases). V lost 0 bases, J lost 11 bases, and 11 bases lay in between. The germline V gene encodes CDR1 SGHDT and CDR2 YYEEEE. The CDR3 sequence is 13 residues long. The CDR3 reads CASSLGWRGKLFF. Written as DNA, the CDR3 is TGTGCCAGCAGCTTGGGATGGCGGGGGAAACTGTTTTTT.

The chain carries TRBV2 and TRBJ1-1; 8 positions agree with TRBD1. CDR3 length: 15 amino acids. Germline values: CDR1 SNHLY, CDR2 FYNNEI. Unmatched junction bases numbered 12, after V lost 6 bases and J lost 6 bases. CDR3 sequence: CASRDTWTGRSEAFF. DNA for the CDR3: TGTGCCAGCAGGGATACCTGGACAGGGAGATCTGAAGCTTTCTTT.